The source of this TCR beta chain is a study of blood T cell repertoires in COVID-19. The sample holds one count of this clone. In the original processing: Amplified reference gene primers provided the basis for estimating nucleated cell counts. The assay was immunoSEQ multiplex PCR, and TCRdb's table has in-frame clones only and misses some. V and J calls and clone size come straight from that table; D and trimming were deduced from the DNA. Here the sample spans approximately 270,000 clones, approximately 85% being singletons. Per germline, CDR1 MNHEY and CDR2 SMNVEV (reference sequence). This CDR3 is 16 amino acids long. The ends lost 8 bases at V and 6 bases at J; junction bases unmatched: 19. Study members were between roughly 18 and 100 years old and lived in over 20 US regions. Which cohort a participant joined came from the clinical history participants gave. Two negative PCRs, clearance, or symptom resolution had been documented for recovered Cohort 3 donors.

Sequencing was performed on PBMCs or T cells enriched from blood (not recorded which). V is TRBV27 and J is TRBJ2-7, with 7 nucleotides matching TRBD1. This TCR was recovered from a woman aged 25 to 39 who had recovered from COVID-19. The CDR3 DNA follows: TGTGCCAGCCGTTCCCAGCCGAACAGGGGATGGAGCGAGCAGTACTTC. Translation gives CASRSQPNRGWSEQYF.